This T cell receptor (beta chain) was sequenced in a study of shared clonotypes between healthy human individuals. The assay was immunoSEQ multiplex PCR, and TCRdb's table has in-frame clones only and misses some. The sample has under 600,000 clones; more than 95% are singletons. CDR3 length: 15 amino acids. The J segment lost 5 bases and the V segment lost 1 base, leaving 6 bases of the junction unmatched. The V gene's germline CDR1 is SEHNR and CDR2 FQNEAQ (reference sequence). V is TRBV7-9 and J is TRBJ2-5; TRBD1 matches at 8 bases. The source is a woman aged 25 to 45 in good health. What was sequenced was naive CD4+ T cells sorted from blood. Subset denoted: CD45RA+ positively selected. The CDR3 nucleotides are TGTGCCAGCAGCTTAGGTGGGACAGGTCAGGAGACCCAGTACTTC. Translated, it gives CASSLGGTGQETQYF.